This T cell receptor delta chain was captured by sequencing in a study of γδ T cells in repeated Plasmodium falciparum infection. The V gene's germline CDR1 is GEAIGNYY and CDR2 EKD. The V end lost 0 bases, the J end lost 11 bases, and 12 bases lay between the germline ends. There are 12 residues in the CDR3. This clone was seen more than once but under ten times. The antigen is not known. TCRdb's entry gives the protein of a much larger clone, which mismatches this DNA's translation at residue 8, likely from a read error; the protein reported here is translated from the DNA. Vgamma9/Vdelta2+ and Vdelta2-negative gammadelta T cells were flow-sorted from PBMC for bulk sequencing. Broader study findings: One small rural Malian village, predominantly a single ethnic group, supplied the cohort. Vdelta2-negative gammadelta repertoires appeared less diverse and less shared in Malian than Australian children.

Both TRG and TRD chains were sequenced from each sorted sample. TCRdb processed the multiplex PCR reads again with the CATT caller. The sample consists of tens of thousands of delta-chain clones, 0.85% to 1% of them appearing once. The chain joins TRDV2 to TRDJ1; D gene unclear. The TCR originated in a pool of human donors (malaria-infected and uninfected, not separated). The source material was gamma-delta T cells from blood. The CDR3 region is CACDTGRTALIF. The CDR3 nucleotides read TGTGCCTGTGACACCGGACGTACGGCTCTCATCTTT.